These 8 T cell receptor beta chains were all obtained from the same sample, sequenced in a study of neurological immune-mediated disorders. TCRdb passed the 5' RACE reads through MiXCR, listing each CDR3 protein once. The profile shows about 29,000 distinct CDR3 sequences, around 3.4% of them singletons. Sequencing was carried out using PBMCs. The receptor set was obtained from a woman aged 25 to 45 with multiple sclerosis.

This clonotype was seen a handful of times. Possible read error: a much larger clone is one base away. The gene calls are TRBV10-2 and TRBJ2-4, with D unclear. The V gene lost 6 bases and the J gene lost 6 bases, with 12 bases spanning the gap. There are 13 residues in the CDR3. Per germline, CDR1 WSHSY and CDR2 SAAADI. CDR3 DNA sequence: TGCGCCAGCAGACTGGATAATGTAAACATTCAGTACTTC. Translation: CASRLDNVNIQYF.

This clonotype came up many times. V and J are TRBV14 and TRBJ1-2; possibly TRBD1 for D (6 bases). The germline gives CDR1 SGHDN, CDR2 FVKESK. This CDR3 comprises 15 residues. V lost 0 bases and J lost 8, with 16 bases in between. The CDR3 protein is CASSQDLTGWDGYTF. CDR3 sequence (DNA): TGTGCCAGCAGCCAAGATCTTACAGGGTGGGACGGCTACACCTTC.

Ten or more counts support this clonotype. The chain combines TRBV29-1 with TRBJ2-7; TRBD1 might be the D (5 bases). Per the germline V gene, CDR1 is SQVTM and CDR2 is ANQGSEA. This CDR3 is 14 amino acids long. V was shortened by 5 bases and J by 2 bases, with 16 bases between the two germline ends. In nucleotides, the CDR3 is TGCAGCGTTAGACAGTCCCCTAACACCTACGAGCAGTACTTC. Amino acid sequence: CSVRQSPNTYEQYF.

Ten or more counts support this clonotype. This chain links TRBV7-9 with TRBJ2-3; D is possibly TRBD1 or TRBD2 (5 bases each). V lost 3 bases to trimming and J lost 4 bases, with 8 bases between them. CDR3 length: 13 amino acids. The germline CDR1 and CDR2 sequences are SEHNR and FQNEAQ (reference sequence). The CDR3: CASSFQGPDTQYF. Here the CDR3 DNA reads TGTGCCAGCAGCTTTCAGGGACCAGATACGCAGTATTTT.

This clonotype was detected many times. The chain uses TRBV12-3 or TRBV12-4 and TRBJ2-4; the D is unclear. CDR3 length: 13 residues. The V gene lost 3 bases and the J gene lost 4 bases, with 7 bases spanning the gap. The CDR3: CASSFSDKNIQYF. DNA for the CDR3: TGTGCCAGCAGTTTTTCGGATAAAAACATTCAGTACTTC.

This clonotype came up many times. The rearrangement uses TRBV6-1 and TRBJ2-7, with TRBD2 matching 10 bases. The CDR3 is 15 amino acids. Germline CDR1 is MNHNS and CDR2 is SASEGT. V was pared by 1 base and J by 3 bases, with 3 bases of the junction left unmatched. This CDR3 is CASSEVASGGYEQYF. Here the CDR3 DNA reads TGTGCCAGCAGTGAAGTCGCTAGCGGGGGCTACGAGCAGTACTTC.

This clonotype has ten or more counts. The J gene is TRBJ2-2, the V gene TRBV7-2; possibly TRBD1 for D (6 bases). CDR1 and CDR2 (germline): SGHTA, FQGNSA. The CDR3 totals 15 residues. The V end was cut by 2 bases, the J end by 2 bases, with 9 bases between. The CDR3: CASSLLGQNTGELFF. The CDR3 bases are TGTGCCAGCAGCTTACTGGGACAAAACACCGGGGAGCTGTTTTTT.

This clonotype was seen ten or more times. The chain has TRBV7-2 and TRBJ2-7; D not resolved. Germline V gene lookup returns CDR1 SGHTA and CDR2 FQGNSA. The CDR3 has 15 amino acids. V lost 1 base and J 5 bases, leaving 15 bases between the germline ends. The CDR3 region has the DNA TGTGCCAGCAGCTTAGTGGGTACGGCCCCGAACGAGCAGTACTTC. It encodes CASSLVGTAPNEQYF.